This T cell receptor beta chain was recovered during a study of shared clonotypes between healthy human individuals. Study-level results: Having only a few donors restricted how much genetic and exposure-history diversity was captured.

This clone was detected once. Antigen: not known. Authors' methods: For the immunoSEQ data, sequences were junction-only without quality scores, so filtering differed. The table came from immunoSEQ multiplex PCR; TCRdb's copy has only in-frame clones and leaves some out. V and J calls and clone size are as listed in that table; D and trimming were resolved from the DNA. There are about 980,000 clones in the sample; approximately 80% occur only once, and approximately 1.5% lies in the top ten. Germline V gene lookup returns CDR1 SGHDT and CDR2 YYEEEE. The CDR3 extends over 15 amino acids. Trimming removed 2 bases from V and 6 bases from J, with 15 bases in between.

The V call is TRBV5-6, the J call TRBJ2-1, with a weak D call TRBD2 (5 bases). The sample consisted of memory CD4+ T cells sorted from blood. Subset meaning: CD45RA-negative fraction. This TCR came from a man between 18 and 29 years old in good health. The CDR3 DNA sequence: TGTGCCAGCAGCTTTCGAGGGCGTATTGGCAATGAGCAGTTCTTC. It translates to CASSFRGRIGNEQFF. Full variable domain (rest looked up from reference TRBV5-6 and TRBJ2-1): DAGVTQSPTHLIKTRGQQVTLRCSPKSGHDTVSWYQQALGQGPQFIFQYYEEEERQRGNFPDRFSGHQFPNYSSELNVNALLLGDSALYLCASSFRGRIGNEQFFGPGTRLTVL.